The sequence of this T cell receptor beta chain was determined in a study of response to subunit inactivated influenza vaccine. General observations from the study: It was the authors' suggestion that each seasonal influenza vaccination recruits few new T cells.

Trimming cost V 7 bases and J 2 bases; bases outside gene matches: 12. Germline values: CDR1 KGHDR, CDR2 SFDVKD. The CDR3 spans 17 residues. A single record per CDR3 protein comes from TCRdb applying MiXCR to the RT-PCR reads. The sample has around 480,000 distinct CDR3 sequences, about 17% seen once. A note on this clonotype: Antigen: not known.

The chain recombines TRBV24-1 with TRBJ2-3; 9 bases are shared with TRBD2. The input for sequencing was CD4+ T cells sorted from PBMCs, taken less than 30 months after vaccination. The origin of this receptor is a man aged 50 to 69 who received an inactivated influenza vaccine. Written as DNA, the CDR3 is TGTGCCACCAGCGCTCGCCGACTAGCGGACATCACAGATACGCAGTATTTT. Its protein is CATSARRLADITDTQYF.